This T cell receptor beta chain came from a study of blood T cell repertoires in COVID-19. Trimming removed 1 base at V and 4 bases at J, with 4 bases between. Germline loops: CDR1 SEHNR, CDR2 FQNEAQ (reference sequence). The CDR3 spans 12 residues. The age range of participants was about 18 to 89 years, with residence in approximately 25 US areas. TCRdb keeps only in-frame clones here, not all; method: immunoSEQ multiplex PCR. The sample shows 350,000 to 450,000 clones, 80% to 95% of them seen only once. With respect to this clone: This sample includes further DNA sequences coding for the same CDR3.

J is TRBJ2-5 and V is TRBV7-9; unclear D gene. The sequenced sample was PBMCs or T cells enriched from blood (not recorded which). The sequence was obtained from a woman aged 40 to 55 who had been exposed to COVID-19. The CDR3 sequence: CASSLVSETQYF. DNA of the CDR3: TGTGCCAGCAGCTTAGTATCAGAGACCCAGTACTTC.